The 26 T cell receptor beta chains reported below all come from one sample, sequenced in a study of T-cell reconstitution after alpha-beta-depleted transplantation in children. Unique molecular identifiers were incorporated when the TCRbeta library was constructed. From the PCR reads, TCRdb called clonotypes with MiXCR, one entry per CDR3 protein. The table lists 900,000 or so distinct CDR3 sequences, roughly 15% of them singletons, with approximately 4.5% in the top ten. The specimen comprised PBMCs, mostly from graft donor cells, sampled 360 days after TCRalphabeta/CD19-depleted stem cell transplant. The receptor set was obtained from a male patient younger than 18 who had a stem cell transplant for acute lymphoblastic leukemia, so the T cells may come from the graft donor.

This clonotype has just one count. The V and J genes are TRBV7-3 and TRBJ2-7; TRBD2 might be the D (5 bases). Germline-derived CDR1 and CDR2 are SGHTA and FQGTGA. The CDR3 has 13 residues. Trimming stripped 5 bases from V and 6 bases from J, with 14 bases between. CDR3 residues: CASSPYGVSEQYF. In nucleotides, the CDR3 is TGTGCCAGCAGCCCGTACGGGGTCAGCGAGCAGTACTTC.

This clonotype was counted between two and nine times. The gene calls are TRBV12-3 or TRBV12-4 and TRBJ2-1, with D possibly matching TRBD1 (5 bases). The V gene lost 7 bases and the J gene lost 9 bases, with 16 bases spanning the gap. This CDR3 is 13 amino acids long. In nucleotides, the CDR3 is TGTGCCAGCACCTTTGAAAGAAGGGGTGAGCAGTTCTTC. Residues: CASTFERRGEQFF.

This clonotype was observed a handful of times. J is TRBJ2-3 and V is TRBV29-1; TRBD2 matches 15 bases. This CDR3 comprises 15 residues. Trimming cost V 5 bases and J 6 bases; bases outside gene matches: 6. The germline CDR1 and CDR2 sequences are SQVTM and ANQGSEA. CDR3 sequence reads: CSVIGLAGGLDTQYF. The CDR3 bases are TGCAGCGTTATAGGACTAGCGGGAGGGCTGGATACGCAGTATTTT.

As regards this clonotype: This could be a read error, since a much larger clone is one nucleotide away. The chain has TRBV9 and TRBJ2-1; D is uncertain. The CDR3 spans 15 residues. The V end was cut by 0 bases, the J end by 0 bases, with 7 bases between. The germline CDR1 and CDR2 sequences are SGDLS and YYNGEE. CDR3 coding DNA: TGTGCCAGCAGCGTAGACGGGCTCTCCTACAATGAGCAGTTCTTC. Translation gives CASSVDGLSYNEQFF. Full variable domain (missing parts from reference TRBV9 and TRBJ2-1): DSGVTQTPKHLITATGQRVTLRCSPRSGDLSVYWYQQSLDQGLQFLIQYYNGEERAKGNILERFSAQQFPDLHSELNLSSLELGDSALYFCASSVDGLSYNEQFFGPGTRLTVL.

This chain uses TRBV6-2 or TRBV6-3 with TRBJ2-1, with TRBD1 matching 8 bases. There are 15 residues in the CDR3. Germline lookup yields CDR1 MNHEY and CDR2 SVGEGT. V shed 2 bases and J 3 bases; nucleotides not matched to a gene: 3. The CDR3 DNA sequence: TGTGCCAGCAGTTACACAGGGGGGAACTACAATGAGCAGTTCTTC. Translation: CASSYTGGNYNEQFF.

The chain recombines TRBV5-1 with TRBJ2-1, with D maybe TRBD1 (6 bases). The CDR3 consists of 17 residues. The V and J ends lost 3 bases and 0 bases respectively, with 16 bases between them. Germline V gene sequence: CDR1 SGHRS, CDR2 YFSETQ. The CDR3 is CASSSNAGVSSYNEQFF. In DNA, the CDR3 is TGCGCCAGCAGCTCAAATGCAGGGGTTAGCTCCTACAATGAGCAGTTCTTC.

The V gene is TRBV19, the J gene TRBJ2-1; 12 bases align to TRBD2. The germline V gene has CDR1 LNHDA and CDR2 SQIVND (reference sequence). The CDR3 runs 15 residues. Trimming removed 1 base from V and 9 bases from J; junction bases left unmatched: 4. DNA of the CDR3: TGTGCCAGTAGTATAGGGCAGGGACTAGCGGGTGAGCAGTTCTTC. Translated: CASSIGQGLAGEQFF.

In its sample, this clonotype was seen a few times. The chain recombines TRBV5-1 with TRBJ2-3; the D is unclear. Germline assignment: CDR1 SGHRS and CDR2 YFSETQ. V shed 0 bases and J shed 0 bases, with 11 bases lying between them. This CDR3 spans 16 amino acids. CDR3 coding DNA: TGCGCCAGCAGCTTGGGACCCGCTCTAAGCACAGATACGCAGTATTTT. This codes for CASSLGPALSTDTQYF.

This sequence joins TRBV4-2 and TRBJ2-7; TRBD2 aligns across 12 bases. This CDR3 spans 16 amino acids. Germline V gives CDR1 LGHNA, CDR2 YNFKEQ. J lost 0 bases, V lost 2 bases, and 2 bases had no gene match. CDR3 region: CASSQRLAGVSYEQYF. CDR3 sequence (DNA): TGTGCCAGCAGCCAAAGACTAGCGGGAGTCTCCTACGAGCAGTACTTC.

The sample holds a few counts of this clonotype. V gene TRBV5-1 combines with J gene TRBJ2-7, with D possibly TRBD1 on 5 matching bases. V was shortened by 0 bases and J by 2 bases, with 15 bases between the two germline ends. Germline CDR1 and CDR2: SGHRS and YFSETQ. The length of the CDR3 is 16 residues. CDR3 DNA: TGCGCCAGCAGCTTGGTTCAAAGGGGTCCAGCCTACGAGCAGTACTTC. Amino acids: CASSLVQRGPAYEQYF.

Only a few counts were recorded for this clonotype. This chain links TRBV20-1 with TRBJ1-1; TRBD1 might be the D (6 bases). V gave up 4 bases and J gave up 8 bases, with 17 bases separating them. Per germline, CDR1 DFQATT and CDR2 SNEGSKA (reference sequence). The CDR3 has 13 residues. The CDR3 DNA sequence: TGCAGTGCTATAACAACACGGGACATAGAAGCTTTCTTT. The encoded protein is CSAITTRDIEAFF.

The chain joins TRBV2 to TRBJ1-2; D unresolved. The CDR3 runs 14 residues. The ends were cut back, 7 bases at V and 4 bases at J, with 16 bases in the middle. Germline V CDR1 and CDR2: SNHLY, FYNNEI. The CDR3 loop is CASTGAYRSYGYTF. The CDR3 nucleotides are TGTGCCAGCACTGGAGCTTACAGAAGCTATGGCTACACCTTC.

This chain uses TRBV7-6 with TRBJ2-1; 11 bases map to TRBD2. The CDR3 spans 15 residues. V dropped 5 bases and J dropped 6; count of bases not matched to a gene: 6. Germline V lookup: CDR1 SGHVS, CDR2 FNYEAQ. CDR3 coding DNA: TGTGCCAGCAGCAGGACTAGCGGGCCCTCCAATGAGCAGTTCTTC. It specifies CASSRTSGPSNEQFF.

This clonotype occurred many times. V is TRBV28 and J is TRBJ2-1, with D possibly TRBD2 on 6 matching bases. In germline, CDR1 is MDHEN, CDR2 SYDVKM. V was clipped by 7 bases and J by 4 bases, with 23 bases between them. The CDR3 contains 17 residues. The DNA for the CDR3 is TGTGCCAGCATTAATGGCGCCGGGAGATGGGGATACAATGAGCAGTTCTTC. Amino acid sequence: CASINGAGRWGYNEQFF.

This clonotype was detected only a few times. V gene TRBV5-1 combines with J gene TRBJ2-7; D could derive from TRBD1 or TRBD2 (6 bases each). In germline, CDR1 is SGHRS, CDR2 YFSETQ. The CDR3 has 19 residues. V lost 4 bases, J lost 3 bases, and 29 bases lay in between. Here the CDR3 DNA reads TGCGCCAGCAGCCCACCGGGGGCAGGGCTCACTCCGCCGGGCTACGAGCAGTACTTC. Translated: CASSPPGAGLTPPGYEQYF.

The chain has TRBV6-5 and TRBJ1-5; D remains ambiguous. CDR3 length equals 13 residues. Germline values: CDR1 MNHEY, CDR2 SVGAGI. Trimming cost V 7 bases and J 1 base, with 8 bases left between them. In DNA form, the CDR3 reads TGTGCCAGCAACCGACAAAGCAATCAGCCCCAGCATTTT. This sequence encodes CASNRQSNQPQHF.

This clonotype turned up a few times. The gene calls are TRBV7-9 and TRBJ2-1, with D unresolved. The germline V gene has CDR1 SEHNR and CDR2 FQNEAQ (reference sequence). There are 14 residues in the CDR3. V was clipped by 0 bases and J by 8 bases, with 11 bases between them. This CDR3 reads CASSLAPFADEQFF. The CDR3 nucleotides are TGTGCCAGCAGCTTAGCGCCTTTTGCCGATGAGCAGTTCTTC.

The chain is built from TRBV2 and TRBJ1-4; D perhaps matches TRBD1 (6 bases). Trimming cost V 6 bases and J 7 bases, with 21 bases left between them. The CDR3 loop spans 16 amino acids. Germline CDR1 reads SNHLY; CDR2 reads FYNNEI. The CDR3 sequence is CASRHPSQGNIEKLFF. DNA of the CDR3: TGTGCCAGCAGGCACCCCTCCCAGGGGAATATTGAAAAACTGTTTTTT.

J is TRBJ2-2 and V is TRBV9; weak D call: TRBD1 (6 bases). V was shortened by 4 bases and J by 4 bases, with 14 bases between the two germline ends. The CDR3 length is 15 residues. Germline V CDR1 and CDR2: SGDLS, YYNGEE. DNA for the CDR3: TGTGCCAGCAGCTTGGTGGGACACGTCACCGGGGAGCTGTTTTTT. It translates to CASSLVGHVTGELFF.

The genes are TRBV7-8 and TRBJ2-3, with TRBD1 as a possible D gene (6 bases). The CDR3 contains 18 residues. V was pared by 5 bases and J by 5 bases, with 26 bases between. Germline assignment: CDR1 SGHVS and CDR2 FQNEAQ. CDR3: CASSKPLGASVIVDTQYF. The CDR3 DNA follows: TGTGCCAGCAGCAAACCCCTGGGGGCGTCTGTTATTGTAGATACGCAGTATTTT.

Turning to this clonotype: An end of the junction does not agree with germline; a read error may underlie this. The chain recombines TRBV24-1 with TRBJ2-3; D is uncertain. The germline V gene has CDR1 KGHDR and CDR2 SFDVKD. This CDR3 is 13 amino acids long. This chain's CDR3 is CATSDRAPDTKYF. CDR3 DNA sequence: TGTGCCACCAGTGATCGCGCCCCGGATACGAAGTATTTT.

The chain combines TRBV18 with TRBJ2-3; D perhaps matches TRBD1 (6 bases). CDR3 length: 14 amino acids. CDR1 and CDR2 (germline): KGHSH, LQKENI. Trimming left V 6 bases short and J 6 bases short, with 16 bases between. CDR3 sequence (DNA): TGTGCCAGCTCGGGCCAGGGGAATTGGGATACGCAGTATTTT. Encoded protein: CASSGQGNWDTQYF.

This clonotype was picked up many times. V is TRBV2 and J is TRBJ2-3; D not certain. Germline loops: CDR1 SNHLY, CDR2 FYNNEI. The CDR3 spans 12 residues. The V end was cut by 4 bases, the J end by 9 bases, with 11 bases between. CDR3 coding DNA: TGTGCCAGCAGTGTCTCAACCAACACGCAGTATTTT. As protein: CASSVSTNTQYF.

There are a few counts of this clonotype. This chain joins TRBV4-3 and TRBJ1-5, with D uncertain. V was clipped by 1 base and J by 3 bases, with 7 bases between them. The CDR3 consists of 14 residues. Germline V gene lookup returns CDR1 LGHNA and CDR2 YSLEER. In DNA form, the CDR3 reads TGCGCCAGCAGCCAAGTGAGGCACAATCAGCCCCAGCATTTT. Translating it yields CASSQVRHNQPQHF.

This clonotype was detected a few times. This chain links TRBV11-1 with TRBJ1-1; the D gene is possibly TRBD1 (6 bases). V was clipped by 5 bases and J by 5 bases, with 27 bases between them. Germline-derived CDR1 and CDR2 are SGHAT and FQDESV (reference sequence). The CDR3 covers 18 residues. CDR3 sequence (DNA): TGTGCCAGCAGCCCAGGAGGGTATGGGGGGCGCAGGGATACTGAAGCTTTCTTT. This codes for CASSPGGYGGRRDTEAFF.

The rearrangement links TRBV4-1 to TRBJ1-3; D remains ambiguous. This CDR3 has 12 amino acids. Trimming took off 5 bases at V and 7 bases at J, with 9 bases between the two ends. Germline CDR1 reads MGHRA; CDR2 reads YSYEKL. The CDR3 bases are TGCGCCAGCAGCGGGAGCCTGAACACCATATATTTT. Its translation is CASSGSLNTIYF.